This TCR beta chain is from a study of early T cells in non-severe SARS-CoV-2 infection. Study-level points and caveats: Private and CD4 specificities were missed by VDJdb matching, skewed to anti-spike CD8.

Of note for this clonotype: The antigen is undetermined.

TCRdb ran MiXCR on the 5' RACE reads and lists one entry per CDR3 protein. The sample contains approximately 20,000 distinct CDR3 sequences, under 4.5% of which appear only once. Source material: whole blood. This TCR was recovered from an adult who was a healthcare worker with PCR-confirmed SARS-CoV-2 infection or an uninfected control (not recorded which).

The chain's CDR3 is CASSSRNTGELFF. The CDR3, as DNA: TGTGCCAGCAGTTCTAGAAACACCGGGGAGCTGTTTTTT. The chain combines TRBV12-3 or TRBV12-4 with TRBJ2-2; no reliable D call. The CDR3 length is 13 residues. V was cut by 4 bases and J by 2 bases, with 5 bases left in between.